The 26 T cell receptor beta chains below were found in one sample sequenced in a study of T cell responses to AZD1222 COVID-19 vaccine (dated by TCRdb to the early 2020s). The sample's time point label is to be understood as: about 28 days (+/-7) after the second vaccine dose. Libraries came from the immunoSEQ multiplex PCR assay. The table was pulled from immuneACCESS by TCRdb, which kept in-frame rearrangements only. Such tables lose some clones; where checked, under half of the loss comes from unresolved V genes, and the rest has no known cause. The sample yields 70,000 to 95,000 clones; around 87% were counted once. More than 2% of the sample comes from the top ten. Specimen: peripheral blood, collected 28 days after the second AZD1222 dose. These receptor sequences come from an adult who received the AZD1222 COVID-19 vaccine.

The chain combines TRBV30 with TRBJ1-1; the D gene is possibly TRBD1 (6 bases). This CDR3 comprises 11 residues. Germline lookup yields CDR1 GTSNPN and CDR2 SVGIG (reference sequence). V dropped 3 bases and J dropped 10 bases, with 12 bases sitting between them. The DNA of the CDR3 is TGTGCCTGGAGCACAGGGCTGGGAGCTTTCTTT. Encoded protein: CAWSTGLGAFF.

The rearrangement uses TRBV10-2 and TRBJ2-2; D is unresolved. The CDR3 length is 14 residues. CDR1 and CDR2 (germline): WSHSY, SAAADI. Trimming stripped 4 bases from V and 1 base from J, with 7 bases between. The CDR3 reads CASSVVRNTGELFF. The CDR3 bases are TGCGCCAGCAGTGTTGTTAGGAACACCGGGGAGCTGTTTTTT.

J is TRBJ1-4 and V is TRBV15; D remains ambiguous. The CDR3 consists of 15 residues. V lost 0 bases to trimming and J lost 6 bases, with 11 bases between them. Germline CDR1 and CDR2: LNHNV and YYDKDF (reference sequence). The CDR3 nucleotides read TGTGCCACCAGCAGAGATTTCGGTTGGGATGAAAAACTGTTTTTT. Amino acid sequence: CATSRDFGWDEKLFF. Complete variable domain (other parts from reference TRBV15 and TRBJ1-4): DAMVIQNPRYQVTQFGKPVTLSCSQTLNHNVMYWYQQKSSQAPKLLFHYYDKDFNNEADTPDNFQSRRPNTSFCFLDIRSPGLGDTAMYLCATSRDFGWDEKLFFGSGTQLSVL.

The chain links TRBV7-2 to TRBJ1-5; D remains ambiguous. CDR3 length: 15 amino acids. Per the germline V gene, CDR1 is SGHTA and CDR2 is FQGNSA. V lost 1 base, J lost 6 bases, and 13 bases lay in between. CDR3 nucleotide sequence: TGTGCCAGCAGCTTAGTAGGAGACTTCAGTCAGCCCCAGCATTTT. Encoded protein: CASSLVGDFSQPQHF. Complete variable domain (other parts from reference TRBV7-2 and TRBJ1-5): GAGVSQSPSNKVTEKGKDVELRCDPISGHTALYWYRQSLGQGLEFLIYFQGNSAPDKSGLPSDRFSAERTGGSVSTLTIQRTQQEDSAVYLCASSLVGDFSQPQHFGDGTRLSIL.

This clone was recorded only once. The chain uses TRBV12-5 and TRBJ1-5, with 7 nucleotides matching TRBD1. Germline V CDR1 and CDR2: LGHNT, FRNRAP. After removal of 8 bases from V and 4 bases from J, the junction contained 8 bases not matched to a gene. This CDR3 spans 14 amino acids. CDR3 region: CASRYGTENQPQHF. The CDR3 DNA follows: TGTGCTAGTCGCTACGGGACAGAAAATCAGCCCCAGCATTTT.

CDR3 sequence reads: CASSQDWGEQFF. In nucleotides, the CDR3 is TGTGCCAGCAGCCAAGATTGGGGAGAGCAGTTCTTC. V usage is TRBV14 and J usage is TRBJ2-1; D call uncertain. V lost 0 bases and J 10 bases, leaving 7 bases between the germline ends. CDR3 length: 12 amino acids. The V gene's germline CDR1 is SGHDN and CDR2 FVKESK.

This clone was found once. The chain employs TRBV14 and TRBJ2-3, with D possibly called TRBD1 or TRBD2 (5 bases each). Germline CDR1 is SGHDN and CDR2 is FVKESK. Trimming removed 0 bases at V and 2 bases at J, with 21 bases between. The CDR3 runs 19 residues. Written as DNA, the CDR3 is TGTGCCAGCAGCCAAGACCCTGCCACCACGGGGCGGTACACAGATACGCAGTATTTT. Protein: CASSQDPATTGRYTDTQYF.

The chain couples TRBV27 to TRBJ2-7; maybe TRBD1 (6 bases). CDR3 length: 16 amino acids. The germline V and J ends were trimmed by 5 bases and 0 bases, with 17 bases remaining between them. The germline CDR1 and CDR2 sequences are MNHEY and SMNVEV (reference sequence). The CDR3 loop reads CASSPKRQAFSYEQYF. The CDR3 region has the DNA TGTGCCAGCAGTCCAAAACGACAGGCCTTCTCCTACGAGCAGTACTTC.

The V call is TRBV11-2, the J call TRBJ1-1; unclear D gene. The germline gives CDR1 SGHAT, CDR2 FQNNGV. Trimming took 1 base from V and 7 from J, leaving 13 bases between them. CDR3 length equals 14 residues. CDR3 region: CASSLGRGRVEAFF. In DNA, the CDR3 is TGTGCCAGCAGCTTAGGGCGGGGTCGGGTTGAAGCTTTCTTT.

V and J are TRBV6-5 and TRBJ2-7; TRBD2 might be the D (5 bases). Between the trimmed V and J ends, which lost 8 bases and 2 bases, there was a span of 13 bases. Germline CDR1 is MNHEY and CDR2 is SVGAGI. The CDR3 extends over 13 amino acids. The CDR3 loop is CASPRGEAYEQYF. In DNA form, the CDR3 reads TGTGCCAGCCCTCGGGGTGAGGCCTACGAGCAGTACTTC.

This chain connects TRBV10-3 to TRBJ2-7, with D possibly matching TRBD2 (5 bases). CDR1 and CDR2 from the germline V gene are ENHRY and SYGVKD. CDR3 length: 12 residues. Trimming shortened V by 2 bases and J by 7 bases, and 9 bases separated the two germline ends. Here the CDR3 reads CAISEVTGEQYF. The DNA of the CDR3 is TGTGCCATCAGTGAGGTTACGGGAGAGCAGTACTTC.

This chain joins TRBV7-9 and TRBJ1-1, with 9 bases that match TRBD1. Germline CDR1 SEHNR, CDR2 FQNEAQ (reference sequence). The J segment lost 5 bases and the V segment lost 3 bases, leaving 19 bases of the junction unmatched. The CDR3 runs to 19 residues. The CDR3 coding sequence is TGTGCCAGCAGCTTCACGCCCGGAACAGGGGGCGAAGATGGGACTGAAGCTTTCTTT. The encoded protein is CASSFTPGTGGEDGTEAFF.

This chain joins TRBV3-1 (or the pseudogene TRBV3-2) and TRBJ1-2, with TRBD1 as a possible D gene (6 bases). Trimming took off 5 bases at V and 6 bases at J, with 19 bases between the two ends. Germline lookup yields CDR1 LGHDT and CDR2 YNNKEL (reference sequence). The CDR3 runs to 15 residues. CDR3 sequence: CASSGGKGFRDGYTF. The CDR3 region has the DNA TGTGCCAGCAGCGGGGGCAAGGGGTTCCGGGATGGCTACACCTTC.

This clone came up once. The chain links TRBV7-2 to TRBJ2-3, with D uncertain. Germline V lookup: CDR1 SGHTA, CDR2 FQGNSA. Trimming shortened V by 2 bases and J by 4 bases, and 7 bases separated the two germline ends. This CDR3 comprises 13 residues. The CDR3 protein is CASSLLAPDTQYF. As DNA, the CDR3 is TGTGCCAGCAGCTTACTGGCTCCAGATACGCAGTATTTT.

CDR3 nucleotide sequence: TGTGCCAGCAGCCCCGGACAGGGTACTGGCTACACCTTC. The encoded protein is CASSPGQGTGYTF. The genes are TRBV3-1 (or the pseudogene TRBV3-2) and TRBJ1-2, with TRBD1 matching 8 bases. The CDR3 runs to 13 residues. J lost 7 bases, V lost 4 bases, and 5 bases had no gene match. The germline CDR1 and CDR2 sequences are LGHDT and YNNKEL (reference sequence).

DNA for the CDR3: TGCGCCAGCAGCCAAGACCCCCCCGGACTAGCGGGGATGACAGATACGCAGTATTTT. It translates to CASSQDPPGLAGMTDTQYF. This chain uses TRBV4-1 with TRBJ2-3; 12 bases map to TRBD2. The ends lost 0 bases at V and 3 bases at J; junction bases unmatched: 10. Germline CDR1 MGHRA, CDR2 YSYEKL. This CDR3 has 19 amino acids.

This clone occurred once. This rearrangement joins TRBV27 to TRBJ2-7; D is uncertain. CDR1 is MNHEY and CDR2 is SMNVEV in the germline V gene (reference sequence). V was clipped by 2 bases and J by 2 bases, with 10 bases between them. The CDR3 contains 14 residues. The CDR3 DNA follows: TGTGCCAGCAGTTTAAAAGGCAGCCCCTACGAGCAGTACTTC. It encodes CASSLKGSPYEQYF.

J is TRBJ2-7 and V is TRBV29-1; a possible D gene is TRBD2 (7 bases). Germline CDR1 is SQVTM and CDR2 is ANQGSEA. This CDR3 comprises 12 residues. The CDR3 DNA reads TGCAGTGCCGGGGGGCACTCCTACGAGCAGTACTTC. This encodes CSAGGHSYEQYF.

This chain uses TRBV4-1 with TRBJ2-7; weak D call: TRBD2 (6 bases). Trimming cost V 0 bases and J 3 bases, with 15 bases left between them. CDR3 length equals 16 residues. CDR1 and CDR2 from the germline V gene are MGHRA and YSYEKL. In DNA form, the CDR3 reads TGCGCCAGCAGCCAAGATTCCGAAGAGGGACTCTACGAGCAGTACTTC. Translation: CASSQDSEEGLYEQYF.

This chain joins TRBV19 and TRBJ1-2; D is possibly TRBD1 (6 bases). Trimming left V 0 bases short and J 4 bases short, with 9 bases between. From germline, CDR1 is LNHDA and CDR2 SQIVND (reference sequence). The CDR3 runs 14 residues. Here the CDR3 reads CASSIEQGGYGYTF. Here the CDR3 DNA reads TGTGCCAGTAGTATAGAACAGGGAGGCTATGGCTACACCTTC.

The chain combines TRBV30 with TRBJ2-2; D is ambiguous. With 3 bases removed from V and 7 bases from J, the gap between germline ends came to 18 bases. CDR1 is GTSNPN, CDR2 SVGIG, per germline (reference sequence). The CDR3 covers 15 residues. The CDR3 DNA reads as TGTGCCTGGAGCCGACTTCCCCGAGGTGTCGGGGAGCTGTTTTTT. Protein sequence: CAWSRLPRGVGELFF.

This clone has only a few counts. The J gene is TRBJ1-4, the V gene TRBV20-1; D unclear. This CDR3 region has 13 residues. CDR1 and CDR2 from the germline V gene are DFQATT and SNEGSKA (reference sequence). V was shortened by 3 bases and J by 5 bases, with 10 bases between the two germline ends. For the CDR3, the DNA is TGCAGTGCTAGTAAGGGAATCAATGAAAAACTGTTTTTT. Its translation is CSASKGINEKLFF.

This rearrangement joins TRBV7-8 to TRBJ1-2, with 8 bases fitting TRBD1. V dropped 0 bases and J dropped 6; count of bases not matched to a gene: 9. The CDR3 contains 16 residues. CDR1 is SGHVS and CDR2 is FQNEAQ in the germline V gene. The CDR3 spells CASSLASSGGENGYTF. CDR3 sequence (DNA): TGTGCCAGCAGCTTAGCGTCGTCAGGGGGCGAGAATGGCTACACCTTC.

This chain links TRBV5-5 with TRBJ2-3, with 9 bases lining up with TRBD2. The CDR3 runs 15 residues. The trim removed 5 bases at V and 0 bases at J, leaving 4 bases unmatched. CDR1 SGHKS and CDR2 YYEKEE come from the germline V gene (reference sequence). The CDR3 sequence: CASSLAGTSTDTQYF. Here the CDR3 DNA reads TGTGCCAGCAGTCTAGCGGGAACTAGCACAGATACGCAGTATTTT.

The CDR3 sequence is CASSADRTYEQYF. In nucleotides, the CDR3 is TGTGCCAGCAGTGCGGACAGGACCTACGAGCAGTACTTC. The chain uses TRBV12-3 or TRBV12-4 and TRBJ2-7; 7 bases are shared with TRBD1. The V segment lost 5 bases and the J segment 2 bases; nucleotides outside the gene matches: 3. The CDR3 has 13 residues.

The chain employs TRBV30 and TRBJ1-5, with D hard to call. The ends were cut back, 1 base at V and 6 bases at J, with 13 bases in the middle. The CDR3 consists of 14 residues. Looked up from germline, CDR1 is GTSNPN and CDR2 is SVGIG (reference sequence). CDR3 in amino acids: CAWSEISGGQPQHF. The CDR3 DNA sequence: TGTGCCTGGAGTGAAATTTCAGGCGGTCAGCCCCAGCATTTT.